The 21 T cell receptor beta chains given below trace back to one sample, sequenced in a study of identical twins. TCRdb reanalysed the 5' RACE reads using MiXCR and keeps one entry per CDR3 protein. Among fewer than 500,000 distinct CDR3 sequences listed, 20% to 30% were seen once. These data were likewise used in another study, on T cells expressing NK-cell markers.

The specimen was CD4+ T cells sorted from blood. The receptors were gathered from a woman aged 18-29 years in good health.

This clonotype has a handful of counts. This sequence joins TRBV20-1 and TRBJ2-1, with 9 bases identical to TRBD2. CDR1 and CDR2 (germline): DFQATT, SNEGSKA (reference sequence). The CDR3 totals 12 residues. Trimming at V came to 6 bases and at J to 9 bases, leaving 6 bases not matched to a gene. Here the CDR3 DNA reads TGCAGTGCATCAAGCGGGGGGAGTGAGCAGTTCTTC. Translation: CSASSGGSEQFF.

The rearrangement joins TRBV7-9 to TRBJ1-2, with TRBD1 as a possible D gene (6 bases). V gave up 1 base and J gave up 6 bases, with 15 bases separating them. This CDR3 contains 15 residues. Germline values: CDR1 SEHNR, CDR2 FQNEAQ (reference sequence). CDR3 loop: CASSLVGRGLNGYTF. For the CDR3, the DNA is TGTGCCAGCAGCTTAGTTGGGCGGGGGCTCAATGGCTACACCTTC.

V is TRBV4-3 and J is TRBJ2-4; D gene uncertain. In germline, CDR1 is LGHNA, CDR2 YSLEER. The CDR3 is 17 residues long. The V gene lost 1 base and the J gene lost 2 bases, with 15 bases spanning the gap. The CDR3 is CASSQGGPVATKNIQYF. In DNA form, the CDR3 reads TGCGCCAGCAGCCAAGGGGGTCCCGTGGCTACCAAAAACATTCAGTACTTC.

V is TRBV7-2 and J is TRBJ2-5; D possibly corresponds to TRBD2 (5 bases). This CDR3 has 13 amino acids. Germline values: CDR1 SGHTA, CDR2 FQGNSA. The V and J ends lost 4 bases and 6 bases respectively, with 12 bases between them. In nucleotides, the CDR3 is TGTGCCAGCAGCTCGGGATCCGTAAAGACCCAGTACTTC. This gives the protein CASSSGSVKTQYF.

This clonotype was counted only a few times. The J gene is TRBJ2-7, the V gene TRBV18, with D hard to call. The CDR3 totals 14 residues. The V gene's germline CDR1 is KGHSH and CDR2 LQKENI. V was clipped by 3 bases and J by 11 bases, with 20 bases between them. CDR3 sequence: CASSPGAANPPEYF. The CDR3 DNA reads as TGTGCCAGCTCACCCGGAGCCGCAAACCCCCCGGAGTACTTC.

The CDR3, as DNA: TGTGCCAGCAGTAAACGAGGAGGCTACACCTTC. Residues: CASSKRGGYTF. This sequence joins TRBV12-3 or TRBV12-4 and TRBJ1-2, with D unresolved. V was shortened by 5 bases and J by 8 bases, with 9 bases between the two germline ends. The CDR3 has 11 residues.

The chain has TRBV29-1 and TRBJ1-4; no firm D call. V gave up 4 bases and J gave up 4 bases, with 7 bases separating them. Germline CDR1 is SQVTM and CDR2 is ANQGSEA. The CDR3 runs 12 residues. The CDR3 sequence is CSVVQSNEKLFF. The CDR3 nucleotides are TGCAGCGTTGTACAGAGTAATGAAAAACTGTTTTTT.

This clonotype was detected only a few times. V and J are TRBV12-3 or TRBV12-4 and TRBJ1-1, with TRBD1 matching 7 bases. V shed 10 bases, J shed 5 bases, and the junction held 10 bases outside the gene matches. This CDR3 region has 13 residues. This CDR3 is CATRDSSGTEAFF. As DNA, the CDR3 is TGTGCCACCCGGGACAGCTCGGGTACTGAAGCTTTCTTT.

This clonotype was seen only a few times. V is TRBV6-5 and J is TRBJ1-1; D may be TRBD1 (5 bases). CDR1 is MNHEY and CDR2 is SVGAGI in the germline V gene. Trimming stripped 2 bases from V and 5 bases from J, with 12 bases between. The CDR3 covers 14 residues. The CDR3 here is CASSYAGVRTEAFF. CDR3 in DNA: TGTGCCAGCAGTTACGCGGGGGTCCGGACTGAAGCTTTCTTT.

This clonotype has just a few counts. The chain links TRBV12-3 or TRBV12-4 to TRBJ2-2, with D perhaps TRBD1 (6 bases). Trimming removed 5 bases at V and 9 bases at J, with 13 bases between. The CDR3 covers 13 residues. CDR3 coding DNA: TGTGCCAGCAGTCTCAGGGGTCGGCGGGAGCTGTTTTTT. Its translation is CASSLRGRRELFF.

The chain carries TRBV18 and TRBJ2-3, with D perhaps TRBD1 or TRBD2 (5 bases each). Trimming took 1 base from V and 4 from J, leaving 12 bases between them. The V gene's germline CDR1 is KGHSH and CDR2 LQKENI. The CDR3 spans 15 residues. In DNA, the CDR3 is TGTGCCAGCTCACCACAAGGGACGTCGGCAGATACGCAGTATTTT. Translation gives CASSPQGTSADTQYF.

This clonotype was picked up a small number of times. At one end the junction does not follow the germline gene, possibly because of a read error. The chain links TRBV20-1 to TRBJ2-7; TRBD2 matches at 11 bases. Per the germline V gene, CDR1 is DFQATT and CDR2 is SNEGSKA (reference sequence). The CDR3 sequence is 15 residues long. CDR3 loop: CSAGRGSGRAYEQYF. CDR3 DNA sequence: TGCAGTGCTGGGAGGGGTAGCGGGAGGGCCTATGAGCAGTACTTC.

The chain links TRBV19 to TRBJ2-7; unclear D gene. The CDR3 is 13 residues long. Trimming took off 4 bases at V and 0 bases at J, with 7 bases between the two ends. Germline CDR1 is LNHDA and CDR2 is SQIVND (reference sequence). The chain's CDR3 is CASSTRHSYEQYF. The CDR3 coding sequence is TGTGCCAGTAGTACTAGACACTCCTACGAGCAGTACTTC.

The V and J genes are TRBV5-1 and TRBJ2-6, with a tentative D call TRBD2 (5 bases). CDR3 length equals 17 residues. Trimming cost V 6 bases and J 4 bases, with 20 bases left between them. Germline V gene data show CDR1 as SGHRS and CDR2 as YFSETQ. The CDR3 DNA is TGCGCCAGCACCCCCGGGGAGACCCCTTTGGGGGCCAACGTCCTGACTTTC. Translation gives CASTPGETPLGANVLTF. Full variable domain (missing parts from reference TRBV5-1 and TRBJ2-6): KAGVTQTPRYLIKTRGQQVTLSCSPISGHRSVSWYQQTPGQGLQFLFEYFSETQRNKGNFPGRFSGRQFSNSRSEMNVSTLELGDSALYLCASTPGETPLGANVLTFGAGSRLTVL.

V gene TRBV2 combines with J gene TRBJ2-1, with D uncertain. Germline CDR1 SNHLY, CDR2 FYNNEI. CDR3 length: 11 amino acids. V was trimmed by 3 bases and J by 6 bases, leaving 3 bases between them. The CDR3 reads CASSESNEQFF. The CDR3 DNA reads TGTGCCAGCAGTGAGAGCAATGAGCAGTTCTTC. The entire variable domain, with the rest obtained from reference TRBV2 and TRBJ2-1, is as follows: EPEVTQTPSHQVTQMGQEVILRCVPISNHLYFYWYRQILGQKVEFLVSFYNNEISEKSEIFDDQFSVERPDGSNFTLKIRSTKLEDSAMYFCASSESNEQFFGPGTRLTVL.

The CDR3 coding sequence is TGTGCCAGCAGCTTGGAGGGCAGTTTGTCGCAGTATTTT. It codes for CASSLEGSLSQYF. The chain carries TRBV5-5 and TRBJ2-3; D gene unclear. Trimming pared 0 bases from V and 10 bases from J, leaving 12 bases between. Germline CDR1 reads SGHKS; CDR2 reads YYEKEE (reference sequence). This CDR3 has 13 residues.

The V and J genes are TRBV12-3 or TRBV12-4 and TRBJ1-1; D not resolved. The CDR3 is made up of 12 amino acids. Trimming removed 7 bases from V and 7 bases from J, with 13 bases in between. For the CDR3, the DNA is TGTGCCAGCAAGCCCGCCGACCTTGAAGCTTTCTTT. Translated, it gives CASKPADLEAFF.

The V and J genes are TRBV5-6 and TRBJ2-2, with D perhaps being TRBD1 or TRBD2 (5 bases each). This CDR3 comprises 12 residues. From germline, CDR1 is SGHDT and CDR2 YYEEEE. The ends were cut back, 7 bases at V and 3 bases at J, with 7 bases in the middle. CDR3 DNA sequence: TGTGCCAGCGTGGGGGACACCGGGGAGCTGTTTTTT. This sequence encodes CASVGDTGELFF. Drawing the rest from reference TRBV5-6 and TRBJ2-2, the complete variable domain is DAGVTQSPTHLIKTRGQQVTLRCSPKSGHDTVSWYQQALGQGPQFIFQYYEEEERQRGNFPDRFSGHQFPNYSSELNVNALLLGDSALYLCASVGDTGELFFGEGSRLTVL.

CDR3 in DNA: TGTGCCTCCCGGACTAGCGGGAGTTTTGAGACCCAGTACTTC. This sequence encodes CASRTSGSFETQYF. This sequence joins TRBV10-3 and TRBJ2-5; 13 nucleotides line up with TRBD2. Germline V gene sequence: CDR1 ENHRY, CDR2 SYGVKD. The CDR3 is made up of 14 amino acids. V gave up 11 bases and J gave up 5 bases; unmatched junction bases: 8.

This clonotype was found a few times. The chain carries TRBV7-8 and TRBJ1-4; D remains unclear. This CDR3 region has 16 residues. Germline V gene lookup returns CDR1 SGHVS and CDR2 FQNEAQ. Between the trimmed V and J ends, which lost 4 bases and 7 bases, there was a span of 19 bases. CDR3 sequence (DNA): TGTGCCAGCAGCTCGGCGGACGGTCAACCTTCTGAAAAACTGTTTTTT. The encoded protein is CASSSADGQPSEKLFF.

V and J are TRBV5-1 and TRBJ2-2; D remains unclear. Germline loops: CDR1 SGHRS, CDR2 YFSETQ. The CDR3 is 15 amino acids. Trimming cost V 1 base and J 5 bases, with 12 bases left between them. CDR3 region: CASSLSIVETGELFF. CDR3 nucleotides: TGCGCCAGCAGCTTGTCCATCGTCGAGACCGGGGAGCTGTTTTTT.